This T cell receptor beta chain was captured by sequencing in a study of T cell responses to AZD1222 COVID-19 vaccine. Assay: immunoSEQ multiplex PCR; the TCRdb copy retains only in-frame clones and omits some. The sample consists of tens of thousands of clones, under 95% of them appearing once. The CDR3 covers 17 residues. Trimming shortened V by 6 bases and J by 1 base, and 20 bases separated the two germline ends. The germline CDR1 and CDR2 sequences are MDHEN and SYDVKM. The clonotype was recovered from an adult who received the AZD1222 COVID-19 vaccine. This sample comprised peripheral blood, obtained 28 days after the second AZD1222 dose. The gene calls are TRBV28 and TRBJ2-3, with D tentatively TRBD2 (6 bases). CDR3 in amino acids: CASRPLAGGPGTDTQYF. Written as DNA, the CDR3 is TGTGCCAGCAGGCCACTGGCCGGGGGACCCGGCACAGATACGCAGTATTTT.